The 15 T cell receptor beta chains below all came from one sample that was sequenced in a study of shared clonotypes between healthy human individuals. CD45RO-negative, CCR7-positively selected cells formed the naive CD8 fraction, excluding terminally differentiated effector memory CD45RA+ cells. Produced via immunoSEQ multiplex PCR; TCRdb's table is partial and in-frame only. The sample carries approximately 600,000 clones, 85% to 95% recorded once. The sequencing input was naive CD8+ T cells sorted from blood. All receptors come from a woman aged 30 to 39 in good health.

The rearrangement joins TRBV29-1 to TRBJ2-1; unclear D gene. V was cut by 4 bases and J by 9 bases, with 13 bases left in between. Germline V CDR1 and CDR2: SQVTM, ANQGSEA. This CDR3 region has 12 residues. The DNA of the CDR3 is TGCAGCGTTGTAGGCCGGAAAGGTGAGCAGTTCTTC. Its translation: CSVVGRKGEQFF.

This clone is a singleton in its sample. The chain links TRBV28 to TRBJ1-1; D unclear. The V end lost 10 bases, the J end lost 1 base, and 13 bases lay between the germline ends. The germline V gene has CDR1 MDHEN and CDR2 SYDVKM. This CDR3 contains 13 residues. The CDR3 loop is CATTLGRNTEAFF. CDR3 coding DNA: TGTGCCACCACACTGGGCAGGAACACTGAAGCTTTCTTT.

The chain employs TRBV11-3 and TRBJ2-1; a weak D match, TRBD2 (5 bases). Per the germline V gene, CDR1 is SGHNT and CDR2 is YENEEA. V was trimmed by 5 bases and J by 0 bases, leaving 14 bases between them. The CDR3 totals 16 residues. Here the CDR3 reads CASSPRTGSSYNEQFF. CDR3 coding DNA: TGTGCCAGCAGCCCGAGGACGGGAAGCTCCTACAATGAGCAGTTCTTC.

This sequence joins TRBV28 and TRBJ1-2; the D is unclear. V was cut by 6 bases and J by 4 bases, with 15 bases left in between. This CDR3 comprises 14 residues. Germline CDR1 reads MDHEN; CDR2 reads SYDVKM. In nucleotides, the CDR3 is TGTGCCAGCAGCCGCGTGGAAGATAGCTATGGCTACACCTTC. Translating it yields CASSRVEDSYGYTF.

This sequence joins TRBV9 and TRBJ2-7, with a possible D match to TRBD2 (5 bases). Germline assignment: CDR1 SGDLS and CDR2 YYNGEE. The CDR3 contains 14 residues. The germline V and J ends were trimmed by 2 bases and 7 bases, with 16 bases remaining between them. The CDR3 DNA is TGTGCCAGCAGCGTGGACTCTAAGCCTTATGAGCAGTACTTC. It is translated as CASSVDSKPYEQYF.

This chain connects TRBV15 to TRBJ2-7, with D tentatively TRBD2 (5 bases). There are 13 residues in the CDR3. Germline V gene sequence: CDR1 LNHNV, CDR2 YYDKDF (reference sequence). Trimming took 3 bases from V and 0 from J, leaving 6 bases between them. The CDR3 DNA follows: TGTGCCACCAGCAGCCGGGGCTCCTACGAGCAGTACTTC. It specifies CATSSRGSYEQYF.

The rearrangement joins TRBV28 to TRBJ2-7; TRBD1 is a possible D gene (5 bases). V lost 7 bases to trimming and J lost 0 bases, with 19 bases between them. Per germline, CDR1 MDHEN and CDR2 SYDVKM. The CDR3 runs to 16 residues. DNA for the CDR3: TGTGCCAGCAAATTTTACACAGGTCCAGACTCCTACGAGCAGTACTTC. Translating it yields CASKFYTGPDSYEQYF.

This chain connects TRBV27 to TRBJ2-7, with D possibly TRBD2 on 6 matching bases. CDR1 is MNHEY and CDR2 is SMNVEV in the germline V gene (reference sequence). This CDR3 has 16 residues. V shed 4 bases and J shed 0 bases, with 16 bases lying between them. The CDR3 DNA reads TGTGCCAGCAGTTCCTCAGTAGCGGCCAGCTCCTACGAGCAGTACTTC. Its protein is CASSSSVAASSYEQYF.

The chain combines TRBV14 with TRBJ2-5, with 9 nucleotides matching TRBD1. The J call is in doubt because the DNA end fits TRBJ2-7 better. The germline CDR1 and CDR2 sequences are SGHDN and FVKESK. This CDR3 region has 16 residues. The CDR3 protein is CASSPSPGQGYYEQYF. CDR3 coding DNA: TGTGCCAGCAGCCCCTCGCCGGGACAGGGATACTACGAGCAGTACTTC.

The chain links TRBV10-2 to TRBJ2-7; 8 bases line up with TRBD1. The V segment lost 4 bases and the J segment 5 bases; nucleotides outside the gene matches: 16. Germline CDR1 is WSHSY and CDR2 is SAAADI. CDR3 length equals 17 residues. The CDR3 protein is CASSAFSGRTGTHEQYF. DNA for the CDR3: TGCGCCAGCAGTGCCTTCAGTGGGAGGACAGGGACCCACGAGCAGTACTTC.

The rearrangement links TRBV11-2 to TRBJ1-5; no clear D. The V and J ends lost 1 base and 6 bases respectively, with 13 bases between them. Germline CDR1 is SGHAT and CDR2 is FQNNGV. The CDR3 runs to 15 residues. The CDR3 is CASSLVPGETQPQHF. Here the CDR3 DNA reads TGTGCCAGCAGCTTAGTTCCGGGCGAGACTCAGCCCCAGCATTTT.

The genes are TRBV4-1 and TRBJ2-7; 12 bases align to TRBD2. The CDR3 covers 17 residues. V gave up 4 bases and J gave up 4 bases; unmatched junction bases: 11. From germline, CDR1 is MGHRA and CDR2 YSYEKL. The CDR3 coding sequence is TGCGCCAGCAGCCCTCCTCGACTAGCGGGAGAGGATTACGAGCAGTACTTC. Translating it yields CASSPPRLAGEDYEQYF.

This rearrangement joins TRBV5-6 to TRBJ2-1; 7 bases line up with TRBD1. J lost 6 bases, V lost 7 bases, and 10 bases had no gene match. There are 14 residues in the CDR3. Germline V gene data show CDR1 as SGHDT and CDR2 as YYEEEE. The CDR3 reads CASQTGIEGNEQFF. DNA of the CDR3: TGTGCCAGCCAGACAGGGATAGAAGGCAATGAGCAGTTCTTC.

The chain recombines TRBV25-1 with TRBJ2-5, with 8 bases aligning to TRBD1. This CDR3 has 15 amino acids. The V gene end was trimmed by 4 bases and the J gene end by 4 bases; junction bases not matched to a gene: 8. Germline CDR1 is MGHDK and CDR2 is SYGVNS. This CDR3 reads CASSAGQGKLETQYF. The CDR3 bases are TGTGCCAGCAGTGCCGGACAGGGTAAACTAGAGACCCAGTACTTC.

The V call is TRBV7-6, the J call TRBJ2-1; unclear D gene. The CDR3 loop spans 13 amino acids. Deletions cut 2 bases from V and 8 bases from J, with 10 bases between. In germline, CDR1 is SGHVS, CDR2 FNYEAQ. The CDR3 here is CASSLSSSYEQFF. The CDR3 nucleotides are TGTGCCAGCAGCTTAAGTAGCTCCTATGAGCAGTTCTTC.